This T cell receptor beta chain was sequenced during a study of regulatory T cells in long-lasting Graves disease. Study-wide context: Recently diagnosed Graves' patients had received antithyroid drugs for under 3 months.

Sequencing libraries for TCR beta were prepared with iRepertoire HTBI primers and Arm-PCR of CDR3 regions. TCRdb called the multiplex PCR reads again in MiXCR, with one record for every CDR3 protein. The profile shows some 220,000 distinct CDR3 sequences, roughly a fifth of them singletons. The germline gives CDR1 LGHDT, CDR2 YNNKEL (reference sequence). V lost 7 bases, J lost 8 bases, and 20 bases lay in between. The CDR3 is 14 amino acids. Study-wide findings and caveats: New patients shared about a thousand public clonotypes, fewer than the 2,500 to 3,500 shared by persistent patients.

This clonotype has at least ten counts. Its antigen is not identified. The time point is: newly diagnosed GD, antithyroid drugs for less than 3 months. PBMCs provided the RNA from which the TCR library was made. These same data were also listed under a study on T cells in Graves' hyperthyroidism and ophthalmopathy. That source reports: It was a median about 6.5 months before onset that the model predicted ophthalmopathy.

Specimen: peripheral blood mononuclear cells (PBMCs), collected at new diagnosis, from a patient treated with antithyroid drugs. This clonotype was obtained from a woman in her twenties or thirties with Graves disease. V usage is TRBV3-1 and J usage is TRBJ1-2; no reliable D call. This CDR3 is CASTRGQAAEGYTF. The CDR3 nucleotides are TGTGCCAGCACCCGAGGGCAGGCGGCAGAAGGCTACACCTTC. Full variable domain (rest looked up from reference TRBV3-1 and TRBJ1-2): DTAVSQTPKYLVTQMGNDKSIKCEQNLGHDTMYWYKQDSKKFLKIMFSYNNKELIINETVPNRFSPKSPDKAHLNLHINSLELGDSAVYFCASTRGQAAEGYTFGSGTRLTVV.